This record concerns one TCR beta chain sequence. In the original workflow: Estimation of nucleated cell counts was performed using reference gene primer amplification. Libraries were prepared by immunoSEQ multiplex PCR; TCRdb keeps only in-frame clonotypes and omits some of them. D and trimming were read from the DNA, whereas the V and J calls and clone size are those reported in that table. The sample yields 250,000 to 350,000 clones, about nine tenths seen once. This entry belongs to a study of blood T cell repertoires in COVID-19. For the study at large: Some COVID-19 samples were acute and others convalescent; all came from the United States, Italy and Spain. Sources were T cells, B-cell-depleted T cells, or PBMCs; the material itself was cDNA or gDNA.

Germline loops: CDR1 MNHEY, CDR2 SVGEGT. The CDR3 totals 18 residues. V lost 4 bases and J lost 4; bases outside the gene matches: 14. This chain connects TRBV6-2 or TRBV6-3 to TRBJ2-3; 10 bases align to TRBD1. Sequencing input: peripheral blood. The sequence was obtained from a woman in her twenties or thirties with active or convalescent COVID-19. CDR3 protein: CASSSYPIGQGVPDTQYF. CDR3 nucleotides: TGTGCCAGCAGTTCATACCCAATCGGACAGGGGGTTCCAGATACGCAGTATTTT.